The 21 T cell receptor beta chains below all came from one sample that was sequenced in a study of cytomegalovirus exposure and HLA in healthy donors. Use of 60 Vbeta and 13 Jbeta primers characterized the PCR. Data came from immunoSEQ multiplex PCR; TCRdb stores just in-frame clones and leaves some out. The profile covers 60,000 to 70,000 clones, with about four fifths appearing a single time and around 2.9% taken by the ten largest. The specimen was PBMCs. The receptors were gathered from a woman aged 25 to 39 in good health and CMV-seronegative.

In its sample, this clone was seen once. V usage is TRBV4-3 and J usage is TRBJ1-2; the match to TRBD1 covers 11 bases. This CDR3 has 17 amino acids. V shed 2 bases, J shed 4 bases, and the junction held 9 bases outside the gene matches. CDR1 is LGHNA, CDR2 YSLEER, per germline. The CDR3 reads CASSQLPRTGGAYGYTF. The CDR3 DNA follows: TGCGCCAGCAGCCAATTACCCCGGACAGGGGGCGCCTATGGCTACACCTTC.

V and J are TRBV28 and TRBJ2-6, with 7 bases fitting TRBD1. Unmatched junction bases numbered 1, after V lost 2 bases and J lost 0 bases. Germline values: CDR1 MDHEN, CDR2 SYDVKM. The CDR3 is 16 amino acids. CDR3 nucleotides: TGTGCCAGCAGTTTAGGACAGGTCTCTGGGGCCAACGTCCTGACTTTC. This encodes CASSLGQVSGANVLTF.

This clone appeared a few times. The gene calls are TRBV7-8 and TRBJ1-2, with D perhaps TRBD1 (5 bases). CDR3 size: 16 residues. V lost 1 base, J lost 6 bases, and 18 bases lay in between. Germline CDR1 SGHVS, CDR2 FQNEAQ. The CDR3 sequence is CASSLVSGNLRNGYTF. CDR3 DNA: TGTGCCAGCAGCTTAGTATCAGGGAACCTTCGAAATGGCTACACCTTC.

CDR3 amino acids: CASSEYMIGTMAYEQYF. The CDR3 DNA follows: TGTGCCAGCAGTGAATATATGATAGGGACAATGGCCTACGAGCAGTACTTC. This chain links TRBV25-1 with TRBJ2-7; a weak D match, TRBD1 (6 bases). The ends were cut back, 0 bases at V and 2 bases at J, with 17 bases in the middle. Per the germline V gene, CDR1 is MGHDK and CDR2 is SYGVNS. The CDR3 has 17 residues.

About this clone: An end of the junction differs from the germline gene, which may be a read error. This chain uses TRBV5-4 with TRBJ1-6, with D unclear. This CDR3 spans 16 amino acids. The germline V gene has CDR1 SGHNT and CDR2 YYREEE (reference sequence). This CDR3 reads CGSSPGGIQTLAPLHF. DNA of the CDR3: TGTGGCAGCAGCCCGGGAGGAATTCAGACGCTTGCACCCCTCCACTTT. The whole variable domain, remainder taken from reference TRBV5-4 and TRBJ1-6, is ETGVTQSPTHLIKTRGQQVTLRCSSQSGHNTVSWYQQALGQGPQFIFQYYREEENGRGNFPPRFSGLQFPNYSSELNVNALELDDSALYLCGSSPGGIQTLAPLHFGNGTRLTVT.

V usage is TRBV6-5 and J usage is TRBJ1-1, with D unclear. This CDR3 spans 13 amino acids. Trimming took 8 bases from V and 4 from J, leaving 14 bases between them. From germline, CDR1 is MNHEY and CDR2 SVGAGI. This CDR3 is CASWRAWVTEAFF. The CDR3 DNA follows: TGTGCCAGCTGGCGGGCGTGGGTCACTGAAGCTTTCTTT.

The CDR3 DNA sequence: TGTGCCAGCAGTTTTGGGACAGAAAATTCACCCCTCCACTTT. This gives the protein CASSFGTENSPLHF. The chain employs TRBV6-5 and TRBJ1-6; 7 nucleotides align to TRBD1. With 4 bases clipped from V and 7 bases from J, the junction kept 4 bases outside the gene matches. The CDR3 runs 14 residues. Germline V gene lookup returns CDR1 MNHEY and CDR2 SVGAGI.

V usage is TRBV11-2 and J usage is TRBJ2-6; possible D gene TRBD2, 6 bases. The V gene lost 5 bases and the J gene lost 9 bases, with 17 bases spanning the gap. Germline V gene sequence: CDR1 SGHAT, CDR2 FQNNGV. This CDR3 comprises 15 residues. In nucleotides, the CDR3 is TGTGCCAGCAGCCCGCTCTCGGGGGTAATCAACGTCCTGACTTTC. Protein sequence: CASSPLSGVINVLTF.

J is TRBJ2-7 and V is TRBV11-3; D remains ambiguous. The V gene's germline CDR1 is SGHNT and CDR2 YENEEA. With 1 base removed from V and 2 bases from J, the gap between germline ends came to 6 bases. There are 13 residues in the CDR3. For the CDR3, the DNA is TGTGCCAGCAGCTTAGCCCCTACCTACGAGCAGTACTTC. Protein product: CASSLAPTYEQYF. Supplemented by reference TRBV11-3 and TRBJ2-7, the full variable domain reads EAGVVQSPRYKIIEKKQPVAFWCNPISGHNTLYWYLQNLGQGPELLIRYENEEAVDDSQLPKDRFSAERLKGVDSTLKIQPAELGDSAVYLCASSLAPTYEQYFGPGTRLTVT.

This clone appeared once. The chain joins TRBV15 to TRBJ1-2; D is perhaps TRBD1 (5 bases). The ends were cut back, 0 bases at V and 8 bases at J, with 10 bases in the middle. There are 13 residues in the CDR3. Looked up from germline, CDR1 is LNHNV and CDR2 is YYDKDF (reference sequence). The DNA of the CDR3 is TGTGCCACCAGCAGAGAGGGAGGGGACGGCTACACCTTC. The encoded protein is CATSREGGDGYTF.

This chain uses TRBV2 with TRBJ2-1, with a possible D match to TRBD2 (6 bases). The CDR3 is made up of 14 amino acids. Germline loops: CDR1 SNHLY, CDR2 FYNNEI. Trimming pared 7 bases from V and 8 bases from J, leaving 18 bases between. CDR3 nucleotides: TGTGCCAGCACGCGGGACTGGGCGATCCATGAGCAGTTCTTC. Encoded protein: CASTRDWAIHEQFF.

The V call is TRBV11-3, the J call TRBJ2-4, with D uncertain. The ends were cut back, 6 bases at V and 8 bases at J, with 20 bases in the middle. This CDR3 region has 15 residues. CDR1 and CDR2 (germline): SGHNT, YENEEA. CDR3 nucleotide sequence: TGTGCCAGCAGGGCAAGCGATCGGTCTCTCGACATTCAGTACTTC. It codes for CASRASDRSLDIQYF.

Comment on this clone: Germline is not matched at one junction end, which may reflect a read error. CDR3: CASSLVFLRYNEQFF. DNA of the CDR3: TGTGCCAGCAGTTTAGTTTTCTTGCGGTACAATGAGCAGTTCTTC. The chain joins TRBV7-2 to TRBJ2-1; D is undetermined. The CDR3 has 15 amino acids. Germline assignment: CDR1 SGHTA and CDR2 FQGNSA.

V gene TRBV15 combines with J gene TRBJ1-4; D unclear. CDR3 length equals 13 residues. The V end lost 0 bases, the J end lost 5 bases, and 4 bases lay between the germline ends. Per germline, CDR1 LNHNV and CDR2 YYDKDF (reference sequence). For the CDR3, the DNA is TGTGCCACCAGCAGAGATAGAAATGAAAAACTGTTTTTT. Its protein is CATSRDRNEKLFF.

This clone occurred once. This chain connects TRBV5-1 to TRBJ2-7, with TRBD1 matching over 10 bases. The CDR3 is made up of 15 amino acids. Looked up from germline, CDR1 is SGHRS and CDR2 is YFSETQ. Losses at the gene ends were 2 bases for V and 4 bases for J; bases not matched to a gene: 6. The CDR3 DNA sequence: TGCGCCAGCAGCTTCAGACAGGGGGCAGGGTACGAGCAGTACTTC. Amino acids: CASSFRQGAGYEQYF.

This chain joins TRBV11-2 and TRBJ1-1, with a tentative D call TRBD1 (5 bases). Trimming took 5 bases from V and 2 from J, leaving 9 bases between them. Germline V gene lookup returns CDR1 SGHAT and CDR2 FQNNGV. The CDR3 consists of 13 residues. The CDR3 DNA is TGTGCCAGCAGCCGGGGGGGAAACACTGAAGCTTTCTTT. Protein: CASSRGGNTEAFF.

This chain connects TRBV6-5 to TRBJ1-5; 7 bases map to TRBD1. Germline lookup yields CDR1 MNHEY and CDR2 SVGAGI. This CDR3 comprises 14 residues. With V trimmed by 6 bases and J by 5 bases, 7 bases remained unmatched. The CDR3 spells CASSRNRGDQPQHF. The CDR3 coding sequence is TGTGCCAGCAGCCGAAACAGGGGCGATCAGCCCCAGCATTTT.

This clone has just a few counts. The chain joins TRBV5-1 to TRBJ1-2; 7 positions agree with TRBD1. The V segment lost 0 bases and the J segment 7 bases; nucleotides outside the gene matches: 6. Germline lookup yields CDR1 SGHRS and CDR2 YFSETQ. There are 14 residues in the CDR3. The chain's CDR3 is CASSLEQGIGGYTF. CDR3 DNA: TGCGCCAGCAGCTTGGAACAGGGGATCGGTGGCTACACCTTC.

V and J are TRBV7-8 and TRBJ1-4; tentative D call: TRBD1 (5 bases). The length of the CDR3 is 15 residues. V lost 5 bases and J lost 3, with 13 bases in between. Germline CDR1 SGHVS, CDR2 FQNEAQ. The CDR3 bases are TGTGCCAGCAGCAAACAGGCTGAGCCTAATGAAAAACTGTTTTTT. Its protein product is CASSKQAEPNEKLFF. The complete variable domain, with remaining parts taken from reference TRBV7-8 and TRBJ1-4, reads GAGVSQSPRYKVAKRGQDVALRCDPISGHVSLFWYQQALGQGPEFLTYFQNEAQLDKSGLPSDRFFAERPEGSVSTLKIQRTQQEDSAVYLCASSKQAEPNEKLFFGSGTQLSVL.

CDR3: CASSYGQGKGYTF. Here the CDR3 DNA reads TGTGCCAGCAGTTACGGACAGGGAAAGGGCTACACCTTC. The genes are TRBV6-5 and TRBJ1-2; 8 bases agree with TRBD1. The CDR3 sequence is 13 residues long. CDR1 MNHEY and CDR2 SVGAGI come from the germline V gene. The V gene end was trimmed by 2 bases and the J gene end by 8 bases; junction bases not matched to a gene: 4.

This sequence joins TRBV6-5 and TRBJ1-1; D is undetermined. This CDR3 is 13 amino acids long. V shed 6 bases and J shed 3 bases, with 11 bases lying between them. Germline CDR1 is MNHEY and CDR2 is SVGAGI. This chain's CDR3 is CASRRTVYTEAFF. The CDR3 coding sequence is TGTGCCAGCAGACGCACAGTTTACACTGAAGCTTTCTTT.